Presented here are 32 T cell receptor beta chains from one specimen sequenced in a study of shared clonotypes between healthy human individuals (dated by TCRdb to the early 2020s). Library construction relied on the immunoSEQ multiplex PCR assay. This is the immuneACCESS table as TCRdb keeps it, with only in-frame sequences that have V and J called. A part of the clones is gone; compared with another copy, unresolved V genes explain less than half, and the rest is unexplained. The sample table contains under 2.5 million clones; only one count was recorded for less than 95% of them. Around 0.4% of the sample belongs to the ten largest clones. The sequenced material came from naive CD4+ T cells from PBMCs. The cell subset or site label here, explained by the study, means: CD45RA+ positively selected. The receptors stem from a man between 18 and 29 years old in good health. Some clones in this sample may be carry-over from other donors' samples.

About this clone itself: Other nucleotide sequences in the sample specify the same CDR3. The chain combines TRBV6-5 with TRBJ2-1, with 7 bases matching TRBD2. V lost 2 bases to trimming and J lost 7 bases; unmatched junction nucleotides: 2. Germline V lookup: CDR1 MNHEY, CDR2 SVGAGI. The CDR3 spans 13 residues. The chain's CDR3 is CASSYSGTNEQFF. CDR3 nucleotides: TGTGCCAGCAGTTACAGCGGGACGAATGAGCAGTTCTTC.

The rearrangement joins TRBV27 to TRBJ2-1, with TRBD2 as a possible D gene (6 bases). Per germline, CDR1 MNHEY and CDR2 SMNVEV (reference sequence). The CDR3 runs 15 residues. V dropped 2 bases and J dropped 2 bases, with 10 bases sitting between them. The CDR3 protein is CASSLRDLTYNEQFF. The CDR3 DNA reads as TGTGCCAGCAGTTTACGGGACTTGACCTACAATGAGCAGTTCTTC.

V is TRBV5-6 and J is TRBJ1-1, with D tentatively TRBD1 (6 bases). Germline assignment: CDR1 SGHDT and CDR2 YYEEEE. Trimming took off 0 bases at V and 5 bases at J, with 11 bases between the two ends. This CDR3 has 14 amino acids. Here the CDR3 reads CASSLDTGRTEAFF. CDR3 sequence (DNA): TGTGCCAGCAGCTTGGATACAGGGAGAACTGAAGCTTTCTTT. Full variable domain (rest looked up from reference TRBV5-6 and TRBJ1-1): DAGVTQSPTHLIKTRGQQVTLRCSPKSGHDTVSWYQQALGQGPQFIFQYYEEEERQRGNFPDRFSGHQFPNYSSELNVNALLLGDSALYLCASSLDTGRTEAFFGQGTRLTVV.

J is TRBJ2-3 and V is TRBV18; 13 bases match TRBD2. The CDR3 sequence is 16 residues long. The ends lost 3 bases at V and 5 bases at J; junction bases unmatched: 5. Per the germline V gene, CDR1 is KGHSH and CDR2 is LQKENI. CDR3 residues: CASSPGLAGVKDTQYF. The CDR3 nucleotides read TGTGCCAGCTCACCCGGACTAGCGGGAGTAAAAGATACGCAGTATTTT.

The genes are TRBV6-1 and TRBJ2-3, with TRBD2 matching 9 bases. This CDR3 is 14 amino acids long. J gave up 2 bases and V 8 bases, and 5 bases lay outside the gene matches. In germline, CDR1 is MNHNS, CDR2 SASEGT. The CDR3: CASVLAGVTDTQYF. The DNA for the CDR3 is TGTGCCAGCGTACTAGCGGGCGTCACAGATACGCAGTATTTT.

In regard to this clone: Within the sample, other DNA sequences also encode this same CDR3. The chain couples TRBV18 to TRBJ2-2; D uncertain. The germline gives CDR1 KGHSH, CDR2 LQKENI. The CDR3 spans 13 residues. Trimming cost V 3 bases and J 3 bases, with 5 bases left between them. The CDR3 DNA reads TGTGCCAGCTCACCTCTTGACACCGGGGAGCTGTTTTTT. Its translation is CASSPLDTGELFF.

This chain joins TRBV18 and TRBJ2-3, with D unclear. Trimming left V 3 bases short and J 7 bases short, with 8 bases between. This CDR3 comprises 12 residues. In germline, CDR1 is KGHSH, CDR2 LQKENI. DNA for the CDR3: TGTGCCAGCTCACCCCCCTATAATACGCAGTATTTT. Its translation: CASSPPYNTQYF.

V gene TRBV4-1 combines with J gene TRBJ2-4; possibly TRBD2 for D (6 bases). Germline assignment: CDR1 MGHRA and CDR2 YSYEKL. Trimming shortened V by 2 bases and J by 9 bases, and 17 bases separated the two germline ends. There are 15 residues in the CDR3. The CDR3 nucleotides are TGCGCCAGCAGCCAACGAACGGCTGGGGAGGTCATTCAGTACTTC. This encodes CASSQRTAGEVIQYF.

This chain links TRBV7-3 with TRBJ2-5; 8 bases match TRBD1. This CDR3 is built from 16 residues. CDR1 is SGHTA and CDR2 is FQGTGA in the germline V gene. The junction had 8 bases not matched to a gene; V was cut back by 5 bases and J by 0 bases. The CDR3 nucleotides are TGTGCCAGCAGCCCCACAGGGGGAGCGTACCAAGAGACCCAGTACTTC. Encoded protein: CASSPTGGAYQETQYF.

V usage is TRBV2 and J usage is TRBJ1-5; D is unresolved. This CDR3 is 12 amino acids long. Germline CDR1 reads SNHLY; CDR2 reads FYNNEI. Between the trimmed V and J ends, which lost 5 bases and 9 bases, there was a span of 11 bases. The CDR3: CASSRFVGPQHF. CDR3 nucleotide sequence: TGTGCCAGCAGTCGCTTTGTGGGGCCCCAGCATTTT.

The CDR3 DNA follows: TGCAGCGTTGTTCTCAATGAGCAGTTCTTC. Its protein product is CSVVLNEQFF. This chain links TRBV29-1 with TRBJ2-1, with no clear D. From germline, CDR1 is SQVTM and CDR2 ANQGSEA. Trimming stripped 4 bases from V and 6 bases from J, with 4 bases between. The CDR3 spans 10 residues.

The CDR3 DNA sequence: TGCAGCGTCCTGGACAGGGACCATCAGCCCCAGCATTTT. Translation: CSVLDRDHQPQHF. The V and J genes are TRBV29-1 and TRBJ1-5, with 8 bases aligning to TRBD1. CDR3 length: 13 residues. CDR1 and CDR2 (germline): SQVTM, ANQGSEA. The trim removed 6 bases at V and 5 bases at J, leaving 6 bases unmatched.

V and J are TRBV30 and TRBJ1-1; TRBD1 might be the D (5 bases). CDR1 is GTSNPN, CDR2 SVGIG, per germline (reference sequence). CDR3 length: 14 residues. Trimming took off 1 base at V and 6 bases at J, with 15 bases between the two ends. In DNA, the CDR3 is TGTGCCTGGAGTGGGGGCCCGTACGTCGCTGAAGCTTTCTTT. This codes for CAWSGGPYVAEAFF.

This rearrangement joins TRBV28 to TRBJ1-2; D not certain. V lost 9 bases to trimming and J lost 5 bases, with 13 bases between them. Germline V gives CDR1 MDHEN, CDR2 SYDVKM. This CDR3 contains 12 residues. In nucleotides, the CDR3 is TGTGCCAGTGGAGGCGACTCTTATGGCTACACCTTC. Its protein is CASGGDSYGYTF.

CDR3 sequence (DNA): TGTGCCAGCACCTCCCCGGCCGGAAACACCATATATTTT. This codes for CASTSPAGNTIYF. V and J are TRBV6-5 and TRBJ1-3; no clear D. From germline, CDR1 is MNHEY and CDR2 SVGAGI. Trimming cost V 7 bases and J 4 bases, with 11 bases left between them. This CDR3 contains 13 residues.

This clone was seen a few times. V and J are TRBV18 and TRBJ1-1, with 7 bases fitting TRBD1. The CDR3 consists of 12 residues. The germline gives CDR1 KGHSH, CDR2 LQKENI. The ends lost 2 bases at V and 11 bases at J; junction bases unmatched: 5. The CDR3 loop reads CASSPSRGLAFF. The DNA for the CDR3 is TGTGCCAGCTCACCATCTAGGGGGCTGGCTTTCTTT.

V usage is TRBV7-9 and J usage is TRBJ2-7; D possibly uses TRBD1 or TRBD2 (5 bases each). V was shortened by 4 bases and J by 9 bases, with 13 bases between the two germline ends. Germline CDR1 reads SEHNR; CDR2 reads FQNEAQ (reference sequence). The CDR3 loop spans 12 amino acids. The CDR3 reads CASSSGPGRQYF. The CDR3 nucleotides are TGTGCCAGCAGCTCCGGCCCGGGGCGGCAGTACTTC.

CDR3 bases: TGTGCCAGCAGTTCCCCCGGGATCTCAGATACGCAGTATTTT. Residues: CASSSPGISDTQYF. The chain is built from TRBV6-5 and TRBJ2-3; weak D call: TRBD2 (5 bases). CDR1 and CDR2 from the germline V gene are MNHEY and SVGAGI. The ends were cut back, 4 bases at V and 4 bases at J, with 12 bases in the middle. The CDR3 spans 14 residues.

This rearrangement joins TRBV29-1 to TRBJ2-5; possible D gene TRBD2, 6 bases. The length of the CDR3 is 14 residues. Germline values: CDR1 SQVTM, CDR2 ANQGSEA. V was pared by 2 bases and J by 5 bases, with 15 bases between. The CDR3 spells CSVEQGGGRETQYF. DNA of the CDR3: TGCAGCGTTGAACAGGGCGGAGGGCGGGAGACCCAGTACTTC.

Concerning this clone: Other DNA sequences of this sample code for an identical CDR3. CDR3 sequence reads: CASSLQEVYGYTF. For the CDR3, the DNA is TGTGCCAGCAGTCTACAGGAGGTTTATGGCTACACCTTC. The J gene is TRBJ1-2, the V gene TRBV28, with D possibly matching TRBD1 (5 bases). Germline loops: CDR1 MDHEN, CDR2 SYDVKM. The germline V and J ends were trimmed by 5 bases and 5 bases, with 12 bases remaining between them. The CDR3 consists of 13 residues.

Only a few counts were recorded for this clone. The gene calls are TRBV7-2 and TRBJ1-1; D uncertain. In germline, CDR1 is SGHTA, CDR2 FQGNSA. The V end was cut by 1 base, the J end by 1 base, with 7 bases between. This CDR3 comprises 14 residues. In DNA, the CDR3 is TGTGCCAGCAGCTTAGTTTCAAGGAACACTGAAGCTTTCTTT. Translated, it gives CASSLVSRNTEAFF.

The V gene is TRBV19, the J gene TRBJ1-2; D possibly corresponds to TRBD1 (6 bases). The CDR3 has 14 amino acids. Germline V gene sequence: CDR1 LNHDA, CDR2 SQIVND (reference sequence). V lost 6 bases, J lost 4 bases, and 15 bases lay in between. The CDR3 region is CASSPRGPSYGYTF. The CDR3 DNA follows: TGTGCCAGTAGCCCCAGGGGACCGAGCTATGGCTACACCTTC.

About this clone itself: This CDR3 is also generated by other DNA sequences in the sample. In nucleotides, the CDR3 is TGTGCCAGCAGCGTACAGGGAGGAGATACGCAGTATTTT. Protein sequence: CASSVQGGDTQYF. The V gene is TRBV9, the J gene TRBJ2-3, with a weak D call TRBD2 (6 bases). The V and J ends lost 1 base and 5 bases respectively, with 8 bases between them. The CDR3 is 13 residues long. Germline V gene data show CDR1 as SGDLS and CDR2 as YYNGEE. Filled out from reference TRBV9 and TRBJ2-3, the complete variable domain reads DSGVTQTPKHLITATGQRVTLRCSPRSGDLSVYWYQQSLDQGLQFLIQYYNGEERAKGNILERFSAQQFPDLHSELNLSSLELGDSALYFCASSVQGGDTQYFGPGTRLTVL.

The chain couples TRBV5-4 to TRBJ2-7; D gene ambiguous. Looked up from germline, CDR1 is SGHNT and CDR2 is YYREEE (reference sequence). The CDR3 runs 16 residues. V dropped 3 bases and J dropped 6 bases, with 22 bases sitting between them. The DNA of the CDR3 is TGTGCCAGCAGCTACCTCCTCCTCTGGTCGGAGAGCGAGCAGTACTTC. It yields the protein CASSYLLLWSESEQYF. Complete variable domain (other parts from reference TRBV5-4 and TRBJ2-7): ETGVTQSPTHLIKTRGQQVTLRCSSQSGHNTVSWYQQALGQGPQFIFQYYREEENGRGNFPPRFSGLQFPNYSSELNVNALELDDSALYLCASSYLLLWSESEQYFGPGTRLTVT.

The chain uses TRBV28 and TRBJ1-2, with 9 bases matching TRBD1. The CDR3 has 16 residues. V gave up 5 bases and J gave up 3 bases; unmatched junction bases: 10. Germline V gene lookup returns CDR1 MDHEN and CDR2 SYDVKM. CDR3 residues: CASSPGTGKRDYGYTF. In DNA form, the CDR3 reads TGTGCCAGCAGTCCTGGGACAGGGAAGAGGGACTATGGCTACACCTTC.

This chain's CDR3 is CASSPNQGGNEKLFF. In nucleotides, the CDR3 is TGTGCCAGCTCACCTAACCAGGGAGGGAATGAAAAACTGTTTTTT. V and J are TRBV18 and TRBJ1-4, with a tentative D call TRBD1 (5 bases). The CDR3 is 15 residues long. Germline V CDR1 and CDR2: KGHSH, LQKENI. Deletions cut 3 bases from V and 5 bases from J, with 13 bases between. The full variable domain, completed using reference TRBV18 and TRBJ1-4, is NAGVMQNPRHLVRRRGQEARLRCSPMKGHSHVYWYRQLPEEGLKFMVYLQKENIIDESGMPKERFSAEFPKEGPSILRIQQVVRGDSAAYFCASSPNQGGNEKLFFGSGTQLSVL.

The chain carries TRBV7-9 and TRBJ1-2, with TRBD1 matching 9 bases. V trimming: 5 bases; J trimming: 7 bases; junction bases outside the gene matches: 11. Germline V gene lookup returns CDR1 SEHNR and CDR2 FQNEAQ (reference sequence). CDR3 length: 15 amino acids. The CDR3 bases are TGTGCCAGCAGCACCCCGGGACAGGGACTAGGTGGCTACACCTTC. Its translation: CASSTPGQGLGGYTF. Combining the CDR3 with reference TRBV7-9 and TRBJ1-2 gives the whole variable domain DTGVSQNPRHKITKRGQNVTFRCDPISEHNRLYWYRQTLGQGPEFLTYFQNEAQLEKSRLLSDRFSAERPKGSFSTLEIQRTEQGDSAMYLCASSTPGQGLGGYTFGSGTRLTVV.

The CDR3 DNA sequence: TGTGCCATCAGTGAAGGACGGGAAGAGACCCAGTACTTC. Translation: CAISEGREETQYF. The chain joins TRBV10-3 to TRBJ2-5, with D unclear. V was shortened by 3 bases and J by 3 bases, with 8 bases between the two germline ends. Germline values: CDR1 ENHRY, CDR2 SYGVKD. The CDR3 is made up of 13 amino acids.

The J gene is TRBJ1-2, the V gene TRBV7-8; D perhaps matches TRBD1 (6 bases). Trimming cost V 3 bases and J 4 bases, with 12 bases left between them. CDR1 and CDR2 (germline): SGHVS, FQNEAQ. The CDR3 covers 14 residues. The CDR3 protein is CASSFGGRGYGYTF. DNA of the CDR3: TGTGCCAGCAGCTTCGGGGGGCGCGGCTATGGCTACACCTTC.

J is TRBJ2-2 and V is TRBV5-6; D perhaps matches TRBD1 (6 bases). Germline V gene data show CDR1 as SGHDT and CDR2 as YYEEEE. V was cut by 4 bases and J by 4 bases, with 8 bases left in between. CDR3 length equals 13 residues. CDR3 coding DNA: TGTGCCAGCAGCGTGGACAGCACCGGGGAGCTGTTTTTT. It yields the protein CASSVDSTGELFF.

CDR3: CASSLSEGQGGEKLFF. The CDR3 bases are TGTGCCAGCAGTTTATCGGAGGGACAGGGGGGTGAAAAACTGTTTTTT. The rearrangement links TRBV27 to TRBJ1-4; 11 bases line up with TRBD1. This CDR3 contains 16 residues. Germline CDR1 and CDR2: MNHEY and SMNVEV (reference sequence). The V segment lost 0 bases and the J segment 7 bases; nucleotides outside the gene matches: 4.

The chain employs TRBV6-1 and TRBJ1-3; no clear D. Trimming removed 0 bases from V and 1 base from J, with 16 bases in between. CDR1 MNHNS and CDR2 SASEGT come from the germline V gene. The CDR3 is 18 residues long. In DNA, the CDR3 is TGTGCCAGCAGTGAAGCGCTTAGTAGGCGGTTTTCTGGAAACACCATATATTTT. Translated, it gives CASSEALSRRFSGNTIYF.